This T cell receptor beta chain emerged from a study of blood T cell repertoires in COVID-19. At the level of the study: Material from acute and convalescent COVID-19 was sourced from the United States, Italy and Spain.

V shed 2 bases and J shed 4 bases, with 11 bases lying between them. Germline lookup yields CDR1 SGHTA and CDR2 FQGTGA. CDR3 length: 14 residues. Methods used by the authors: Reference gene primer amplification in the assay estimated nucleated cell counts. The assay was immunoSEQ multiplex PCR, and TCRdb's table has in-frame clones only and misses some. V, J and clone size derive from that table, while D and trimming were established from the DNA sequence. This repertoire shows 150,000 to 200,000 clones, roughly four fifths found once; its top ten account for around 8%. This clonotype was obtained from a woman in her 70s with COVID-19, enrolled during active disease. V is TRBV7-3 and J is TRBJ1-1; perhaps TRBD1 as D (6 bases). The sequenced sample was peripheral blood. For the CDR3, the DNA is TGTGCCAGCAGCTTACAGGGGCCAGGCACTGAAGCTTTCTTT. Translating gives CASSLQGPGTEAFF.